This entry lists 13 T cell receptor beta chains sequenced from one sample in a study of vaccination effects on CD4 cells after COVID-19. Here immunoSEQ multiplex PCR was the method, and the copy in TCRdb shows in-frame clones only, minus some. The sample has 35,000 to 45,000 clones, about 70% seen once. For these receptors, no antigen is known. Sequencing in the ViraFEST assay came after antigen-specific CD4+ T cells had been expanded with viral peptide pools, which were used to stimulate PBMC. The culture ran for 10 days, and then CD4+ T cells were isolated. Nucleocapsid antibody tests were negative, and the vaccine recipients had no prior SARS-CoV-2 infection. This specimen was CD4+ T cells from PBMCs cultured with HCoV-OC43 spike peptides, taken before COVID-19 vaccination. Noted subset: HCoV-OC43 spike overlapping peptide pool stimulation. Source of these receptors: a human donor who received a COVID-19 vaccine.

This chain joins TRBV5-4 and TRBJ1-3, with D perhaps TRBD1 (6 bases). The V end was cut by 4 bases, the J end by 4 bases, with 12 bases between. Germline assignment: CDR1 SGHNT and CDR2 YYREEE (reference sequence). The CDR3 loop spans 14 amino acids. The CDR3 spells CASSLQGSGNTIYF. CDR3 DNA: TGTGCCAGCAGCCTACAGGGCTCAGGAAACACCATATATTTT. The full variable domain, rest sourced from reference TRBV5-4 and TRBJ1-3, is ETGVTQSPTHLIKTRGQQVTLRCSSQSGHNTVSWYQQALGQGPQFIFQYYREEENGRGNFPPRFSGLQFPNYSSELNVNALELDDSALYLCASSLQGSGNTIYFGEGSWLTVV.

This clone occurred many times. The chain has TRBV7-2 and TRBJ2-1; 7 bases match TRBD2. Germline V lookup: CDR1 SGHTA, CDR2 FQGNSA. The CDR3 length is 16 residues. With V trimmed by 5 bases and J by 6 bases, 13 bases remained unmatched. The CDR3 region is CASSHRGLRGTNEQFF. CDR3 in DNA: TGTGCCAGCAGCCACCGAGGGTTGCGGGGGACCAATGAGCAGTTCTTC.

J is TRBJ2-7 and V is TRBV25-1; possibly TRBD1 or TRBD2 for D (5 bases each). CDR1 and CDR2 (germline): MGHDK, SYGVNS. The V end lost 2 bases, the J end lost 5 bases, and 10 bases lay between the germline ends. The CDR3 sequence is 13 residues long. CDR3 bases: TGTGCCAGCAGTGAAATTAGGGGAGACGAGCAGTACTTC. Translated: CASSEIRGDEQYF.

The chain combines TRBV3-1 (or the pseudogene TRBV3-2) with TRBJ2-7, with 9 bases that match TRBD2. The germline gives CDR1 LGHDT, CDR2 YNNKEL (reference sequence). This CDR3 has 14 residues. Trimming removed 3 bases from V and 4 bases from J; junction bases left unmatched: 4. The CDR3 DNA sequence: TGTGCCAGCAGCCAGAGCGGGGGGCTGTACGAGCAGTACTTC. Translated, it gives CASSQSGGLYEQYF.

The gene calls are TRBV30 and TRBJ2-6; D unclear. V lost 3 bases, J lost 1 base, and 4 bases lay in between. CDR1 and CDR2 from the germline V gene are GTSNPN and SVGIG (reference sequence). The CDR3 extends over 13 amino acids. The CDR3 here is CAWRGSGANVLTF. For the CDR3, the DNA is TGTGCCTGGAGGGGGTCTGGGGCCAACGTCCTGACTTTC.

The chain links TRBV9 to TRBJ2-2; perhaps TRBD2 as D (6 bases). Trimming stripped 0 bases from V and 4 bases from J, with 13 bases between. CDR1 and CDR2 from the germline V gene are SGDLS and YYNGEE. The CDR3 spans 16 residues. The CDR3 loop reads CASSVAGGTLTGELFF. The CDR3 DNA reads TGTGCCAGCAGCGTAGCAGGAGGGACCCTCACCGGGGAGCTGTTTTTT.

The chain carries TRBV5-6 and TRBJ2-7, with D possibly called TRBD1 or TRBD2 (6 bases each). The CDR3 has 12 amino acids. The germline V gene has CDR1 SGHDT and CDR2 YYEEEE. V lost 5 bases, J lost 2 bases, and 8 bases lay in between. CDR3 bases: TGTGCCAGCAGGGAGGGGGCCTACGAGCAGTACTTC. This translates into CASREGAYEQYF.

The genes are TRBV13 and TRBJ1-1, with 8 bases matching TRBD1. The CDR3 sequence is 13 residues long. Per the germline V gene, CDR1 is PRHDT and CDR2 is FYEKMQ (reference sequence). V gave up 6 bases and J gave up 4 bases; unmatched junction bases: 4. CDR3 coding DNA: TGTGCCAGCAGGTCCAGGGGGCCCACTGAAGCTTTCTTT. Its protein product is CASRSRGPTEAFF. The full variable domain, its missing parts supplied by reference TRBV13 and TRBJ1-1, is AAGVIQSPRHLIKEKRETATLKCYPIPRHDTVYWYQQGPGQDPQFLISFYEKMQSDKGSIPDRFSAQQFSDYHSELNMSSLELGDSALYFCASRSRGPTEAFFGQGTRLTVV.

The chain recombines TRBV25-1 with TRBJ2-7; TRBD1 or TRBD2 may be the D gene (5 bases each). The CDR3 is 15 residues long. Germline V gives CDR1 MGHDK, CDR2 SYGVNS. V shed 6 bases and J shed 2 bases, with 17 bases lying between them. CDR3 DNA: TGTGCCAGCAGCGGGACCAGAAAAATTACCTACGAGCAGTACTTC. It encodes CASSGTRKITYEQYF.

The chain joins TRBV24-1 to TRBJ2-1; TRBD2 matches 10 bases. The CDR3 length is 17 residues. The V gene end was trimmed by 4 bases and the J gene end by 7 bases; junction bases not matched to a gene: 12. Germline assignment: CDR1 KGHDR and CDR2 SFDVKD. CDR3 nucleotides: TGTGCCACCAGTGACGCTACGTCCGGGACTAGCGTAAATGAGCAGTTCTTC. It translates to CATSDATSGTSVNEQFF.

As for this clone: Other DNA sequences in the same sample also yield this CDR3. The chain carries TRBV7-9 and TRBJ2-5; 7 bases agree with TRBD1. Germline CDR1 reads SEHNR; CDR2 reads FQNEAQ (reference sequence). The CDR3 runs 13 residues. Germline trimming cut 4 bases from V and 5 bases from J; bases unmatched to any gene: 4. CDR3 DNA: TGTGCCAGCAGCTCGGGACAGAGGGAGACCCAGTACTTC. Its protein product is CASSSGQRETQYF.

The chain joins TRBV18 to TRBJ2-7; D possibly corresponds to TRBD2 (6 bases). Germline-derived CDR1 and CDR2 are KGHSH and LQKENI. The V gene lost 2 bases and the J gene lost 7 bases, with 12 bases spanning the gap. The CDR3 has 13 residues. The CDR3, as DNA: TGTGCCAGCTCACCAACGGAGGGAACAGAGCAGTACTTC. Translation gives CASSPTEGTEQYF.

This chain uses TRBV29-1 with TRBJ2-7; no clear D. CDR3 length: 11 amino acids. The V end lost 4 bases, the J end lost 3 bases, and 7 bases lay between the germline ends. Germline assignment: CDR1 SQVTM and CDR2 ANQGSEA. In DNA, the CDR3 is TGCAGCGTTGTTACTCACTACGAGCAGTACTTC. Residues: CSVVTHYEQYF.